The 28 T cell receptor beta chains listed next were all sequenced from one sample in a study of blood T cells in healthy people across ages. Next came a second PCR, run for about 7 to 12 cycles, which used a sample-barcoded 5' primer along with a J-beta primer mix. A single record per CDR3 protein comes from TCRdb applying MiXCR to the 5' RACE reads. Among 1.5 million to 2 million distinct CDR3 sequences listed, about 30% were seen once. Sequences were obtained from blood. These receptors were collected from a woman aged 30 to 39 in good health.

This clonotype was counted only a few times. This chain uses TRBV4-2 with TRBJ1-4, with 8 bases aligning to TRBD1. Trimming took 0 bases from V and 5 from J; bases not matched to a gene: 8. The CDR3 consists of 17 residues. CDR1 and CDR2 from the germline V gene are LGHNA and YNFKEQ. Here the CDR3 reads CASSQEPPRTGNEKLFF. The CDR3 DNA is TGTGCCAGCAGCCAAGAACCCCCCCGGACAGGGAATGAAAAACTGTTTTTT.

In its sample, this clonotype was seen a few times. CDR3 amino acids: CSASPSGVQETQYF. CDR3 bases: TGCAGTGCTAGTCCTAGCGGGGTCCAAGAGACCCAGTACTTC. V gene TRBV20-1 combines with J gene TRBJ2-5; 9 bases are a match to TRBD2. With 3 bases clipped from V and 1 base from J, the junction kept 3 bases outside the gene matches. The CDR3 sequence is 14 residues long. Germline-derived CDR1 and CDR2 are DFQATT and SNEGSKA (reference sequence).

The table lists this clonotype with a few counts. The DNA of the CDR3 is TGTGCCAGCAGCTTAGGGGAACAGTGGGGTTATGATGGCTACACCTTC. Its translation: CASSLGEQWGYDGYTF. This chain joins TRBV7-9 and TRBJ1-2; D gene uncertain. Between the trimmed V and J ends, which lost 1 base and 6 bases, there was a span of 18 bases. This CDR3 spans 16 amino acids. Per the germline V gene, CDR1 is SEHNR and CDR2 is FQNEAQ (reference sequence).

The chain is built from TRBV29-1 and TRBJ1-1, with D maybe TRBD1 (6 bases). V shed 6 bases and J shed 11 bases, with 19 bases lying between them. The CDR3 has 12 residues. Germline CDR1 SQVTM, CDR2 ANQGSEA. The CDR3 spells CSVKGGSSGAFF. The CDR3 DNA follows: TGCAGCGTAAAGGGGGGCTCCAGTGGGGCTTTCTTT.

This clonotype was seen more than once but under ten times. The CDR3 loop reads CATHDRENTGELFF. As DNA, the CDR3 is TGTGCCACGCACGACAGGGAAAACACCGGGGAGCTGTTTTTT. The chain has TRBV24-1 and TRBJ2-2; 7 nucleotides agree with TRBD1. Germline lookup yields CDR1 KGHDR and CDR2 SFDVKD. The CDR3 is 14 amino acids. V was pared by 10 bases and J by 2 bases, with 6 bases of the junction left unmatched.

This chain links TRBV6-5 with TRBJ2-3; no clear D gene. The CDR3 runs to 13 residues. V gave up 6 bases and J gave up 1 base, with 8 bases separating them. Germline V gene lookup returns CDR1 MNHEY and CDR2 SVGAGI. The CDR3 DNA sequence: TGTGCCAGCAGGGTCCGGGGCACAGATACGCAGTATTTT. It translates to CASRVRGTDTQYF.

Concerning this clonotype itself: A read error may be the cause here, since a much bigger clone is one base away. This chain links TRBV29-1 with TRBJ2-3, with 9 bases identical to TRBD1. CDR3 length equals 16 residues. Germline CDR1 is SQVTM and CDR2 is ANQGSEA. Here the CDR3 DNA reads TGCAGCGTTCGCTCCTGGGACAGGGCTAGCACAGATACGCGGTATTTT. Protein: CSVRSWDRASTDTRYF.

The chain links TRBV12-3 or TRBV12-4 to TRBJ1-2; D perhaps matches TRBD1 (6 bases). Trimming pared 9 bases from V and 4 bases from J, leaving 15 bases between. The CDR3 extends over 13 amino acids. In DNA form, the CDR3 reads TGTGCCAGTAAGCCGGGACAAGTCTATGGCTACACCTTC. Encoded protein: CASKPGQVYGYTF.

This clonotype turned up a few times. This chain connects TRBV9 to TRBJ2-2; D is ambiguous. Germline-derived CDR1 and CDR2 are SGDLS and YYNGEE. Trimming left V 1 base short and J 1 base short, with 8 bases between. The CDR3 loop spans 15 amino acids. CDR3 in DNA: TGTGCCAGCAGCGTAACAGCCATGAACACCGGGGAGCTGTTTTTT. Amino acids: CASSVTAMNTGELFF.

This clonotype has more than one count but fewer than ten. The chain couples TRBV4-3 to TRBJ1-2, with 11 bases matching TRBD1. In germline, CDR1 is LGHNA, CDR2 YSLEER. There are 14 residues in the CDR3. With 4 bases clipped from V and 7 bases from J, the junction kept 5 bases outside the gene matches. The CDR3 protein is CASSPGQGVGGYTF. CDR3 nucleotides: TGCGCCAGCAGCCCGGGACAGGGGGTGGGTGGCTACACCTTC.

This clonotype occurred a few times. The rearrangement joins TRBV7-2 to TRBJ2-5; D remains unclear. CDR3 length equals 15 residues. V was shortened by 7 bases and J by 9 bases, with 24 bases between the two germline ends. Germline lookup yields CDR1 SGHTA and CDR2 FQGNSA. CDR3 sequence (DNA): TGTGCCAGCATCCAGGCCCTAGAAGCCCATGGGTCCCAGTACTTC. Amino acids: CASIQALEAHGSQYF.

The V gene is TRBV7-2, the J gene TRBJ2-1, with D possibly being TRBD2 (6 bases). This CDR3 has 15 residues. V shed 3 bases and J shed 2 bases, with 11 bases lying between them. Germline CDR1 and CDR2: SGHTA and FQGNSA. The CDR3 bases are TGTGCCAGCAGCTTGGGGGGTAATACCTACAATGAGCAGTTCTTC. Translating it yields CASSLGGNTYNEQFF.

This clonotype turned up a few times. The chain couples TRBV2 to TRBJ2-1, with TRBD1 matching 9 bases. J lost 4 bases, V lost 7 bases, and 5 bases had no gene match. Germline values: CDR1 SNHLY, CDR2 FYNNEI. CDR3 length equals 14 residues. The CDR3 DNA follows: TGTGCCAGCAAGGCGACAGGGGGGTACAATGAGCAGTTCTTC. Translation: CASKATGGYNEQFF.

This clonotype showed up just once. The germline gene is not matched at one end of the junction; a read error may be the cause. The CDR3 protein is CAGSLDRDSNQPQHF. CDR3 nucleotide sequence: TGTGCCGGCAGCTTGGACAGGGATAGCAATCAGCCCCAGCATTTT. This chain joins TRBV5-6 and TRBJ1-5; TRBD1 aligns across 8 bases. CDR1 SGHDT and CDR2 YYEEEE come from the germline V gene. The CDR3 totals 15 residues. The full variable domain, completed using reference TRBV5-6 and TRBJ1-5, is DAGVTQSPTHLIKTRGQQVTLRCSPKSGHDTVSWYQQALGQGPQFIFQYYEEEERQRGNFPDRFSGHQFPNYSSELNVNALLLGDSALYLCAGSLDRDSNQPQHFGDGTRLSIL.

V is TRBV4-1 and J is TRBJ1-4; D remains ambiguous. CDR1 is MGHRA and CDR2 is YSYEKL in the germline V gene. The germline V and J ends were trimmed by 2 bases and 8 bases, with 9 bases remaining between them. CDR3 length: 13 amino acids. In nucleotides, the CDR3 is TGCGCCAGCAGCCAATCGATGCGGGAAAAACTGTTTTTT. This sequence encodes CASSQSMREKLFF.

In regard to this clonotype: A much larger clonotype is one base distant, so this may be a read error. The chain has TRBV5-5 and TRBJ2-1; 14 nucleotides agree with TRBD2. The J call may be incorrect, as the DNA end agrees better with TRBJ2-7. CDR3 length: 16 amino acids. From germline, CDR1 is SGHKS and CDR2 YYEKEE (reference sequence). The CDR3 loop is CASSLSGTSGSDEQYF. In DNA, the CDR3 is TGTGCCAGCAGCTTATCCGGGACTAGCGGGAGCGATGAGCAGTACTTC.

This clonotype has more than one count but fewer than ten. A single base separates this from a much larger clone, so it may be a read error. This chain links TRBV24-1 with TRBJ2-7; the D gene is possibly TRBD1 (7 bases). Matching the DNA end better, TRBJ2-5 makes the J call doubtful. The CDR3 is made up of 15 amino acids. Germline loops: CDR1 KGHDR, CDR2 SFDVKD. The CDR3 nucleotides read TGTGCCACCAGTGATCCAGGGGGGCCCCAAGGGACCCAGTACTTC. This codes for CATSDPGGPQGTQYF.

J is TRBJ2-1 and V is TRBV18; 7 bases map to TRBD1. In germline, CDR1 is KGHSH, CDR2 LQKENI. V shed 3 bases, J shed 3 bases, and the junction held 5 bases outside the gene matches. The CDR3 is 15 residues long. The CDR3 DNA is TGTGCCAGCTCACCGAGGGACAGCGGCTACAATGAGCAGTTCTTC. Protein product: CASSPRDSGYNEQFF. Supplemented by reference TRBV18 and TRBJ2-1, the full variable domain reads NAGVMQNPRHLVRRRGQEARLRCSPMKGHSHVYWYRQLPEEGLKFMVYLQKENIIDESGMPKERFSAEFPKEGPSILRIQQVVRGDSAAYFCASSPRDSGYNEQFFGPGTRLTVL.

This clonotype was seen many times. This sequence joins TRBV6-5 and TRBJ2-1, with D possibly TRBD2 on 6 matching bases. Looked up from germline, CDR1 is MNHEY and CDR2 is SVGAGI. V was shortened by 6 bases and J by 3 bases, with 18 bases between the two germline ends. This CDR3 is built from 16 residues. CDR3 residues: CASRRGGFRDYNEQFF. The DNA of the CDR3 is TGTGCCAGCAGACGGGGAGGTTTTCGCGACTACAATGAGCAGTTCTTC.

This rearrangement joins TRBV2 to TRBJ2-1, with 9 bases lining up with TRBD1. Germline CDR1 and CDR2: SNHLY and FYNNEI. The CDR3 sequence is 14 residues long. The ends lost 9 bases at V and 6 bases at J; junction bases unmatched: 9. Here the CDR3 reads CARLIGTGSNEQFF. DNA for the CDR3: TGTGCCAGGCTGATCGGGACAGGGTCCAATGAGCAGTTCTTC.

In this sample, this clonotype turned up a few times. The chain combines TRBV20-1 with TRBJ1-2; the D gene is possibly TRBD1 (6 bases). There are 14 residues in the CDR3. Trimming removed 3 bases from V and 5 bases from J, with 16 bases in between. CDR1 and CDR2 from the germline V gene are DFQATT and SNEGSKA (reference sequence). CDR3 amino acids: CSARRRDTEYGYTF. CDR3 bases: TGCAGTGCTAGGAGGCGGGACACCGAATATGGCTACACCTTC.

The chain carries TRBV6-2 or TRBV6-3 and TRBJ1-6; 9 bases are a match to TRBD1. V gave up 6 bases and J gave up 7 bases; unmatched junction bases: 13. Germline V lookup: CDR1 MNHEY, CDR2 SVGEGT. CDR3 length: 17 residues. The chain's CDR3 is CASSSHPDRGPNSPLHF. For the CDR3, the DNA is TGTGCCAGCAGCTCCCACCCGGACAGGGGCCCCAATTCACCCCTCCACTTT.

This clonotype was observed many times. The chain links TRBV4-1 to TRBJ1-6; D gene uncertain. Germline assignment: CDR1 MGHRA and CDR2 YSYEKL. This CDR3 has 17 residues. V lost 0 bases to trimming and J lost 0 bases, with 9 bases between them. CDR3 coding DNA: TGCGCCAGCAGCCAAGATGACGGCACCTCCTATAATTCACCCCTCCACTTT. Residues: CASSQDDGTSYNSPLHF.

The sample holds a few counts of this clonotype. This sequence joins TRBV12-3 or TRBV12-4 and TRBJ1-5, with D unclear. The CDR3 has 14 residues. Between the trimmed V and J ends, which lost 6 bases and 7 bases, there was a span of 16 bases. The CDR3 region has the DNA TGTGCCAGCAGCCAACCGGGGTTACGGCAGCCCCAGCATTTT. Its protein is CASSQPGLRQPQHF.

Many counts were recorded for this clonotype. This chain joins TRBV6-4 and TRBJ2-1; 8 bases are a match to TRBD2. The V segment lost 0 bases and the J segment 9 bases; nucleotides outside the gene matches: 7. This CDR3 spans 15 amino acids. Germline V gene lookup returns CDR1 MRHNA and CDR2 SNTAGT. The CDR3 loop reads CASSDSPGGYGEQFF. Here the CDR3 DNA reads TGTGCCAGCAGTGACTCGCCGGGGGGGTATGGTGAGCAGTTCTTC.

The CDR3 region is CSALVRGAANNEQFF. DNA for the CDR3: TGCAGTGCTCTCGTTCGGGGGGCCGCAAACAATGAGCAGTTCTTC. V usage is TRBV20-1 and J usage is TRBJ2-1, with TRBD2 as a possible D gene (7 bases). Trimming pared 5 bases from V and 5 bases from J, leaving 19 bases between. The CDR3 spans 15 residues. The V gene's germline CDR1 is DFQATT and CDR2 SNEGSKA (reference sequence).

This clonotype was counted many times. The chain is built from TRBV13 and TRBJ2-7; 7 bases are shared with TRBD1. With 1 base clipped from V and 7 bases from J, the junction kept 10 bases outside the gene matches. The germline V gene has CDR1 PRHDT and CDR2 FYEKMQ (reference sequence). This CDR3 has 15 amino acids. Here the CDR3 reads CASSLVRQGQGEQYF. DNA of the CDR3: TGTGCCAGCAGCTTAGTACGACAGGGACAAGGTGAGCAGTACTTC.

This chain joins TRBV7-2 and TRBJ2-2; no reliable D call. The germline gives CDR1 SGHTA, CDR2 FQGNSA. The CDR3 has 12 amino acids. V was trimmed by 3 bases and J by 6 bases, leaving 5 bases between them. The CDR3 loop is CASSFPAGELFF. The CDR3 DNA follows: TGTGCCAGCAGCTTCCCTGCCGGGGAGCTGTTTTTT.